These 7 T cell receptor beta chains were all obtained from the same sample, sequenced in a study of CD8 T cells in ankylosing spondylitis (dated by TCRdb to 2015 to 2018). The library was prepared using 5' RACE. TCRdb names Illumina HiSeq 2500 as the instrument used. The raw public reads went through TCRdb reprocessing: fastp at Q25, MiXCR clone calling, in-frame beta chains kept. For every CDR3 protein sequence, its rows merge into one entry that carries the most common genes and DNA. This sample has 9,700 or so distinct CDR3 sequences in its table, and about 6% of those were observed once. The top ten clonotypes cover approximately 40% of the sample. The sample comprised blood, either unsorted or a sorted T cell fraction (not recorded which). Receptor source: a female donor with ankylosing spondylitis or in good health (not recorded which).

This clonotype has ten or more counts. The V gene is TRBV9, the J gene TRBJ2-2, with D possibly being TRBD1 (6 bases). The V end was cut by 1 base, the J end by 2 bases, with 12 bases between. CDR1 is SGDLS, CDR2 YYNGEE, per germline. There are 16 residues in the CDR3. DNA of the CDR3: TGTGCCAGCAGCGTACCCCCACAGGGAAACACCGGGGAGCTGTTTTTT. It encodes CASSVPPQGNTGELFF. The whole variable domain, filled in from reference TRBV9 and TRBJ2-2, reads DSGVTQTPKHLITATGQRVTLRCSPRSGDLSVYWYQQSLDQGLQFLIQYYNGEERAKGNILERFSAQQFPDLHSELNLSSLELGDSALYFCASSVPPQGNTGELFFGEGSRLTVL.

V and J are TRBV9 and TRBJ2-1, with a weak D call TRBD2 (6 bases). Germline loops: CDR1 SGDLS, CDR2 YYNGEE. Trimming stripped 0 bases from V and 6 bases from J, with 10 bases between. This CDR3 is 14 amino acids long. The chain's CDR3 is CASSVGVSGNEQFF. The CDR3 DNA sequence: TGTGCCAGCAGCGTAGGGGTTAGCGGCAATGAGCAGTTCTTC.

The J gene is TRBJ1-5, the V gene TRBV9; D may be TRBD1 (6 bases). V was clipped by 6 bases and J by 5 bases, with 15 bases between them. Germline V lookup: CDR1 SGDLS, CDR2 YYNGEE. The CDR3 spans 14 residues. CDR3: CASTVGGTDQPQHF. The CDR3, as DNA: TGTGCCAGCACAGTAGGGGGGACCGATCAGCCCCAGCATTTT.

This clonotype has at least ten counts. The CDR3 DNA sequence: TGTGCCAGCAGCCCGCCTAGCGTTGAGCAGTTCTTC. Protein: CASSPPSVEQFF. This chain connects TRBV9 to TRBJ2-1; tentatively, D is TRBD2 (6 bases). This CDR3 comprises 12 residues. The germline gives CDR1 SGDLS, CDR2 YYNGEE. The V end was cut by 4 bases, the J end by 9 bases, with 11 bases between.

This clonotype was counted at least ten times. The chain uses TRBV9 and TRBJ2-7; D perhaps matches TRBD2 (5 bases). Germline CDR1 SGDLS, CDR2 YYNGEE. This CDR3 region has 12 residues. V lost 3 bases and J lost 5, with 9 bases in between. The chain's CDR3 is CASSAGDDEQYF. The CDR3, as DNA: TGTGCCAGCAGCGCCGGGGATGACGAGCAGTACTTC.

This clonotype was recorded many times. This chain connects TRBV9 to TRBJ2-6; D remains unclear. This CDR3 has 13 residues. The germline gives CDR1 SGDLS, CDR2 YYNGEE. The ends were cut back, 4 bases at V and 2 bases at J, with 4 bases in the middle. CDR3 DNA: TGTGCCAGCAGCCCTACTGGGGCCAACGTCCTGACTTTC. Translation: CASSPTGANVLTF.

The V call is TRBV9, the J call TRBJ2-5; D remains ambiguous. The V gene lost 3 bases and the J gene lost 4 bases, with 4 bases spanning the gap. CDR1 SGDLS and CDR2 YYNGEE come from the germline V gene. CDR3 length: 11 residues. CDR3 DNA: TGTGCCAGCAGCGGGGGAGAGACCCAGTACTTC. This codes for CASSGGETQYF.